The rows below give T cell receptor beta chains drawn from one sample of a study of response to subunit inactivated influenza vaccine. TCRdb passed the RT-PCR reads through MiXCR, listing each CDR3 protein once. This sample carries hundreds of thousands of distinct CDR3 sequences, roughly 14% of them seen once, and the ten largest clones take roughly 11%. The starting material was PBMCs from blood, obtained about 12 days after vaccination. The receptors derive from a man aged 50 to 59 who received an inactivated influenza vaccine. The CDR3 runs from the conserved cysteine through the conserved F or W. D genes are given only for firm matches. Clone size appears in some rows only: once, few, many, or a class for an expanded clone.

.,TRBJ1-5,13,TRBV6-1,.,CASSAPLGGPQHF,TGTGCCAGCAGTGCCCCTCTGGGGGGGCCCCAGCATTTT
.,TRBJ2-7,13,TRBV6-2/TRBV6-3,many,CASSPTTSYEQYF,TGTGCCAGCAGCCCGACTACCTCCTACGAGCAGTACTTC
.,TRBJ1-2,13,TRBV12-3/TRBV12-4,many,CASSWTGEYGYTF,TGTGCCAGCAGTTGGACGGGAGAGTATGGCTACACCTTC
TRBD2,TRBJ2-1,20,TRBV4-1,many,CASSPRGSGGVKSSYNEQFF,TGCGCCAGCAGCCCCCGCGGGAGCGGGGGGGTAAAGAGCTCCTACAATGAGCAGTTCTTC
TRBD1,TRBJ1-6,15,TRBV7-2,.,CASSSQTGGLSPLHF,TGTGCCAGCAGCTCCCAGACAGGGGGGCTCTCACCCCTCCACTTT
.,TRBJ2-5,15,TRBV12-3/TRBV12-4,few,CASSPGTVPTWTQYF,TGTGCCAGCAGCCCGGGGACTGTACCCACTTGGACCCAGTACTTC
TRBD2,TRBJ2-2,16,TRBV7-9,many,CASSLSGGLNTGELFF,TGTGCCAGCAGCTTAAGCGGGGGCCTGAACACCGGGGAGCTGTTTTTT
.,TRBJ2-2,14,TRBV7-2,.,CASRFRLGAGELFF,TGTGCCAGCCGCTTTAGACTAGGAGCCGGGGAGCTGTTTTTT
.,TRBJ2-1,16,TRBV7-9,few,CASSLVRQLSYNEQFF,TGTGCCAGCAGCTTAGTGCGACAATTATCCTACAATGAGCAGTTCTTC
.,TRBJ2-3,13,TRBV5-1,few,CASSPGPDDTQYF,TGCGCCAGCAGCCCAGGACCGGACGATACGCAGTATTTT
.,TRBJ1-5,14,TRBV21-1,few,CASSKDRGYQPQHF,TGTGCCAGCAGCAAAGACAGGGGATATCAGCCCCAGCATTTT
.,TRBJ2-7,13,TRBV5-6,many,CASSLESVYEQYF,TGTGCCAGCAGCTTGGAAAGCGTCTACGAGCAGTACTTC
.,TRBJ2-2,12,TRBV20-1,.,CSATRGGGELFF,TGCAGTGCTACACGAGGGGGCGGGGAGCTGTTTTTT
.,TRBJ1-2,14,TRBV6-1,few,CASTKEVVGYGYTF,TGTGCCAGCACAAAGGAGGTAGTCGGCTATGGCTACACCTTC
.,TRBJ1-1,15,TRBV4-3,.,CASSQAWGAKAEAFF,TGCGCCAGCAGCCAAGCATGGGGGGCTAAGGCTGAAGCTTTCTTT
TRBD2,TRBJ2-1,15,TRBV9,.,CASSAGLAVYNEQFF,TGTGCCAGCAGCGCCGGGCTAGCGGTATACAATGAGCAGTTCTTC
.,TRBJ2-2,15,TRBV5-1,.,CASSREPSDTGELFF,TGCGCCAGCAGCCGGGAGCCGTCGGACACCGGGGAGCTGTTTTTT
TRBD2,TRBJ2-2,17,TRBV10-3,.,CAISPRGSGTGTGELFF,TGTGCCATCAGCCCCCGAGGGAGCGGGACGGGGACCGGGGAGCTGTTTTTT
.,TRBJ1-5,18,TRBV6-1,.,CASRPGSFGRNSNQPQHF,TGTGCCAGCAGGCCGGGGAGTTTTGGACGGAATAGCAATCAGCCCCAGCATTTT
TRBD2,TRBJ2-7,18,TRBV5-1,.,CASASGGGQSPKGYEQYF,TGCGCCAGCGCCTCCGGGGGGGGCCAATCTCCAAAGGGCTACGAGCAGTACTTC
TRBD1,TRBJ2-7,14,TRBV12-3/TRBV12-4,.,CASSLTGGADEQYF,TGTGCCAGCAGTTTGACAGGGGGCGCGGACGAGCAGTACTTC
.,TRBJ2-4,12,TRBV6-6,.,CASSYNQGIQYF,TGTGCCAGCAGTTACAATCAGGGAATTCAGTACTTC
TRBD1,TRBJ1-1,13,TRBV6-1,.,CASRDRKNTEAFF,TGTGCCAGTCGGGACAGGAAGAACACTGAAGCTTTCTTT
.,TRBJ2-4,15,TRBV2,.,CASSEQGRAKNIQYF,TGTGCCAGCAGTGAACAGGGACGAGCCAAAAACATTCAGTACTTC
.,TRBJ2-5,14,TRBV10-3,.,CAISESGGVQTQYF,TGTGCCATCAGTGAGTCGGGCGGGGTCCAGACCCAGTACTTC
TRBD1,TRBJ1-4,14,TRBV20-1,few,CSARGGTGNEKLFF,TGCAGTGCTAGAGGTGGGACAGGGAATGAAAAACTGTTTTTT